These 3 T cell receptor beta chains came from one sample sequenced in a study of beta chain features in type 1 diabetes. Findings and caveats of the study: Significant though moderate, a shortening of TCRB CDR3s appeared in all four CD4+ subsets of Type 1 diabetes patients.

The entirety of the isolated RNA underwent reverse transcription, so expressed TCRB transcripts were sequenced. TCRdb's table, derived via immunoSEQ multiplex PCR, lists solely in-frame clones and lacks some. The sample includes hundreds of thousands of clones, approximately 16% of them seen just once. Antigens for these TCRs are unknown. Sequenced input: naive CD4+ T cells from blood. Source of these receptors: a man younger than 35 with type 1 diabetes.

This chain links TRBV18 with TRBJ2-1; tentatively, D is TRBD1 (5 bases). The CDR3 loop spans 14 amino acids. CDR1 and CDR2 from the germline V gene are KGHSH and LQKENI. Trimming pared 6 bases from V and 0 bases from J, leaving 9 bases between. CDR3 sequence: CASSVQGSYNEQFF. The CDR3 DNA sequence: TGTGCCAGCTCCGTTCAGGGCTCCTACAATGAGCAGTTCTTC. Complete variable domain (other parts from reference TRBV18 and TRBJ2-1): NAGVMQNPRHLVRRRGQEARLRCSPMKGHSHVYWYRQLPEEGLKFMVYLQKENIIDESGMPKERFSAEFPKEGPSILRIQQVVRGDSAAYFCASSVQGSYNEQFFGPGTRLTVL.

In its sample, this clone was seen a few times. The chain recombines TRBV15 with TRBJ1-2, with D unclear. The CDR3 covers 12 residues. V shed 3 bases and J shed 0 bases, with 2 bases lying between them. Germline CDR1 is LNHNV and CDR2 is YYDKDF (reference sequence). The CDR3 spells CATSSSNYGYTF. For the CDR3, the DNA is TGTGCCACCAGCAGCTCTAACTATGGCTACACCTTC.

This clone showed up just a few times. The CDR3 bases are TGTGCCAGCAGCTTGAACCTCAGGGGTCGCATCACCGGGGAGCTGTTTTTT. Its translation: CASSLNLRGRITGELFF. The chain links TRBV5-8 to TRBJ2-2, with a tentative D call TRBD1 (6 bases). Per the germline V gene, CDR1 is SGHTS and CDR2 is YDEGEE. The V gene lost 1 base and the J gene lost 4 bases, with 17 bases spanning the gap. The CDR3 has 17 residues.